These 18 T cell receptor beta chains share one sample of origin, sequenced in a study of T-cell memory formation after mild COVID-19. TCRdb re-analysed the 5' RACE reads in MiXCR, keeping a single row per CDR3 protein. The profile shows 300,000 to 400,000 distinct CDR3 sequences, roughly 21% of them singletons. Sequenced input: PBMCs or a T cell subset sorted from them (not recorded which). Source of these receptors: an adult woman who had mild COVID-19 (a few samples of this study predate the infection). Cell type and time point are not known.

This clonotype has more than one count but fewer than ten. The V call is TRBV7-2, the J call TRBJ2-5; no firm D call. There are 15 residues in the CDR3. The V end lost 5 bases, the J end lost 2 bases, and 15 bases lay between the germline ends. Germline V CDR1 and CDR2: SGHTA, FQGNSA. The DNA for the CDR3 is TGTGCCAGCAGCCCCACGACGGAACGACAAGAGACCCAGTACTTC. Protein sequence: CASSPTTERQETQYF.

This clonotype showed up just once. The rearrangement joins TRBV20-1 to TRBJ2-5, with TRBD2 identical over 9 bases. Per germline, CDR1 DFQATT and CDR2 SNEGSKA (reference sequence). The trim removed 6 bases at V and 6 bases at J, leaving 5 bases unmatched. The CDR3 sequence is 12 residues long. The CDR3 region is CSASGGPQTQYF. The CDR3 DNA is TGCAGTGCGAGCGGGGGGCCCCAGACCCAGTACTTC.

The chain links TRBV4-3 to TRBJ2-1; 7 nucleotides match TRBD2. With V trimmed by 4 bases and J by 7 bases, 10 bases remained unmatched. This CDR3 comprises 15 residues. Germline values: CDR1 LGHNA, CDR2 YSLEER. This CDR3 is CASSPRDYSRNEQFF. The CDR3 DNA is TGCGCCAGCAGCCCCCGGGACTACTCCAGGAATGAGCAGTTCTTC.

The chain carries TRBV10-3 and TRBJ2-7; the match to TRBD1 covers 7 bases. There are 14 residues in the CDR3. After removal of 2 bases from V and 5 bases from J, the junction contained 6 bases not matched to a gene. Germline V gene sequence: CDR1 ENHRY, CDR2 SYGVKD. This chain's CDR3 is CAISEEQGINEQYF. CDR3 DNA sequence: TGTGCCATCAGTGAGGAACAGGGGATCAACGAGCAGTACTTC.

The V and J genes are TRBV24-1 and TRBJ2-1; weak D call: TRBD2 (6 bases). Germline V CDR1 and CDR2: KGHDR, SFDVKD. Trimming cost V 3 bases and J 3 bases, with 11 bases left between them. The CDR3 totals 15 residues. The CDR3 bases are TGTGCCACCAGTGATCCCCGGGAGATCTACAATGAGCAGTTCTTC. Protein product: CATSDPREIYNEQFF.

This clonotype was counted a few times. The gene calls are TRBV7-2 and TRBJ1-5; D remains unclear. V lost 1 base to trimming and J lost 2 bases, with 9 bases between them. This CDR3 has 15 residues. Germline V gene data show CDR1 as SGHTA and CDR2 as FQGNSA. CDR3 in amino acids: CASSLGRTGNQPQHF. In nucleotides, the CDR3 is TGTGCCAGCAGCTTAGGCCGGACGGGCAATCAGCCCCAGCATTTT.

This clonotype was picked up a small number of times. The gene calls are TRBV4-3 and TRBJ2-7; maybe TRBD1 (6 bases). The V end lost 3 bases, the J end lost 3 bases, and 15 bases lay between the germline ends. The CDR3 loop spans 15 amino acids. The germline V gene has CDR1 LGHNA and CDR2 YSLEER. The chain's CDR3 is CASSQDRTVGYEQYF. The CDR3 nucleotides are TGCGCCAGCAGCCAGGATCGGACAGTGGGCTACGAGCAGTACTTC.

The sample holds a few counts of this clonotype. The gene calls are TRBV10-3 and TRBJ1-2, with 8 bases matching TRBD1. CDR1 and CDR2 (germline): ENHRY, SYGVKD. The J segment lost 1 base and the V segment lost 4 bases, leaving 5 bases of the junction unmatched. The CDR3 runs 15 residues. In DNA form, the CDR3 reads TGTGCCATCAGTGGGGGACAGGATTATAACTATGGCTACACCTTC. Protein product: CAISGGQDYNYGYTF.

This clonotype was detected ten times or more. The chain couples TRBV11-2 to TRBJ2-3; no firm D call. V was shortened by 6 bases and J by 3 bases, with 4 bases between the two germline ends. The CDR3 consists of 11 residues. Germline V gene sequence: CDR1 SGHAT, CDR2 FQNNGV. In DNA, the CDR3 is TGTGCCAGCAGAATAACAGATACGCAGTATTTT. The encoded protein is CASRITDTQYF.

This chain links TRBV18 with TRBJ1-3; unclear D gene. V lost 3 bases to trimming and J lost 2 bases, with 11 bases between them. This CDR3 has 15 amino acids. The germline CDR1 and CDR2 sequences are KGHSH and LQKENI. The CDR3 sequence: CASSPPVRTGNTIYF. CDR3 sequence (DNA): TGTGCCAGCTCACCTCCCGTTAGAACTGGAAACACCATATATTTT.

The chain links TRBV4-2 to TRBJ2-1; D call uncertain. Germline-derived CDR1 and CDR2 are LGHNA and YNFKEQ. The CDR3 consists of 16 residues. V lost 2 bases to trimming and J lost 0 bases, with 11 bases between them. This chain's CDR3 is CASSQNSRGSYNEQFF. In nucleotides, the CDR3 is TGTGCCAGCAGCCAAAACAGCCGAGGCTCCTACAATGAGCAGTTCTTC.

V is TRBV7-3 and J is TRBJ2-1; the match to TRBD2 covers 7 bases. After removal of 4 bases from V and 6 bases from J, the junction contained 6 bases not matched to a gene. The CDR3 totals 14 residues. Germline V lookup: CDR1 SGHTA, CDR2 FQGTGA. The CDR3: CASSWTGGGNEQFF. The CDR3 DNA is TGTGCCAGCAGCTGGACGGGGGGAGGCAATGAGCAGTTCTTC.

V and J are TRBV6-1 and TRBJ2-1; possibly TRBD2 for D (7 bases). This CDR3 is built from 14 residues. The germline V and J ends were trimmed by 8 bases and 2 bases, with 13 bases remaining between them. Germline CDR1 MNHNS, CDR2 SASEGT. The CDR3 nucleotides read TGTGCCAGCGGCGGGGGCCGCACCTACAATGAGCAGTTCTTC. Amino acids: CASGGGRTYNEQFF.

The sample holds a few counts of this clonotype. The V gene is TRBV19, the J gene TRBJ2-1; weak D call: TRBD2 (6 bases). The CDR3 contains 15 residues. Trimming removed 3 bases from V and 4 bases from J, with 13 bases in between. CDR1 and CDR2 from the germline V gene are LNHDA and SQIVND (reference sequence). The CDR3 loop reads CASSMTRYGYNEQFF. CDR3 sequence (DNA): TGTGCCAGTAGTATGACTAGGTATGGGTACAATGAGCAGTTCTTC.

The chain joins TRBV20-1 to TRBJ1-1; D is possibly TRBD1 (5 bases). The germline V gene has CDR1 DFQATT and CDR2 SNEGSKA (reference sequence). This CDR3 region has 14 residues. Trimming removed 1 base at V and 5 bases at J, with 14 bases between. In DNA form, the CDR3 reads TGCAGTGCTAGAGTGACCCAGGGTTGGACTGAAGCTTTCTTT. It is translated as CSARVTQGWTEAFF.

The CDR3 nucleotides are TGTGCCAGCAGCTTAGGGATTAACACAGATACGCAGTATTTT. It encodes CASSLGINTDTQYF. V usage is TRBV7-8 and J usage is TRBJ2-3; no clear D gene. Trimming removed 1 base at V and 2 bases at J, with 7 bases between. The CDR3 is made up of 14 amino acids. The germline gives CDR1 SGHVS, CDR2 FQNEAQ.

This clonotype was seen a few times. V gene TRBV7-2 combines with J gene TRBJ2-3; D uncertain. V was clipped by 1 base and J by 2 bases, with 7 bases between them. The CDR3 spans 14 residues. CDR1 and CDR2 from the germline V gene are SGHTA and FQGNSA. DNA of the CDR3: TGTGCCAGCAGCTTAGTCCCAATCACAGATACGCAGTATTTT. As protein: CASSLVPITDTQYF. The entire variable domain, with the rest obtained from reference TRBV7-2 and TRBJ2-3, is as follows: GAGVSQSPSNKVTEKGKDVELRCDPISGHTALYWYRQSLGQGLEFLIYFQGNSAPDKSGLPSDRFSAERTGGSVSTLTIQRTQQEDSAVYLCASSLVPITDTQYFGPGTRLTVL.

This clonotype was recorded a few times. V usage is TRBV9 and J usage is TRBJ2-3; 8 positions agree with TRBD1. Germline loops: CDR1 SGDLS, CDR2 YYNGEE. This CDR3 contains 16 residues. V dropped 3 bases and J dropped 0; count of bases not matched to a gene: 6. The CDR3 loop is CASSARQGASTDTQYF. In nucleotides, the CDR3 is TGTGCCAGCAGCGCCCGGCAGGGGGCAAGCACAGATACGCAGTATTTT.